This T cell receptor (beta chain) was recorded in a study of T cell responses to AZD1222 COVID-19 vaccine. Study-wide results and limits: Regions left unmutated in variants are reportedly the target of nearly half of spike-specific TCRs. At baseline, seropositivity was found in only six or seven AZD1222 recipients.

Pooling was applied to second doses at about 4 or about 12 weeks. The repertoire was sequenced with immunoSEQ multiplex PCR; TCRdb's copy has only in-frame clones and lacks some. The sample shows approximately 50,000 clones, approximately 86% of them seen only once. This CDR3 contains 14 residues. The V gene's germline CDR1 is MDHEN and CDR2 SYDVKM. The V and J ends lost 6 bases and 0 bases respectively, with 12 bases between them. As regards this clone: Its antigen is not identified.

The origin of this receptor is an adult who received the AZD1222 COVID-19 vaccine. The rearrangement uses TRBV28 and TRBJ2-7; D gene ambiguous. The input for sequencing was peripheral blood, taken 28 days after the second AZD1222 dose. The CDR3 loop reads CASSNGPFSYEQYF. CDR3 DNA: TGTGCCAGCAGCAATGGACCTTTCTCCTACGAGCAGTACTTC.